Sequencing of this T cell receptor (beta chain) was carried out in a study of T cells in Graves' hyperthyroidism and ophthalmopathy. V gave up 5 bases and J gave up 6 bases; unmatched junction bases: 4. CDR3 length: 14 residues. Germline CDR1 is SGHTA and CDR2 is FQGNSA. The source material, RNA transcripts, was used to amplify TCR beta CDR3 regions. HTBI primers were employed in a first-round RT-PCR of the TCR CDR3. TCRdb independently ran MiXCR on the multiplex PCR reads; one entry per CDR3 protein. This sample has about 290,000 distinct CDR3 sequences, with 15% to 20% found just once. Any patient presenting with uncontrolled infection, other autoimmune disease, pregnancy or lactation was left out. General study results and limits: Ophthalmopathy got predicted by the model a median approximately 6 months before its onset. Most clonotypes that expanded in the thyroid above 0.001 also showed up in blood.

Note on this clonotype: Its antigen is not known.

The sample comprised blood. The source of this sequence is a woman in her sixties with Graves' ophthalmopathy. The chain is built from TRBV7-2 and TRBJ2-2, with 9 bases lining up with TRBD1. CDR3 DNA sequence: TGTGCCAGCAGCAGAGACAGGGGGGCCGGGGAGCTGTTTTTT. Residues: CASSRDRGAGELFF. Looking up the rest from reference TRBV7-2 and TRBJ2-2 gives the full variable domain: GAGVSQSPSNKVTEKGKDVELRCDPISGHTALYWYRQSLGQGLEFLIYFQGNSAPDKSGLPSDRFSAERTGGSVSTLTIQRTQQEDSAVYLCASSRDRGAGELFFGEGSRLTVL.